This T cell receptor beta chain originates from a study of blood T cell repertoires in COVID-19. Study at large: Collection of acute and convalescent COVID-19 samples took place in the United States, Italy and Spain. Sample material is recorded as cDNA or gDNA derived from T cells, B-cell-depleted T cells, or PBMCs.

Comments on this clone: Other DNA sequences from this sample encode an identical CDR3 as well.

Germline V gives CDR1 SGHRS, CDR2 YFSETQ. CDR3 length equals 13 residues. Trimming cost V 2 bases and J 1 base, with 6 bases left between them. Seattle's enrolled individuals joined amid active infection and were then monitored longitudinally. Authors' methods: Nucleated cell counts were estimated from reference gene primer amplification. Sequencing used immunoSEQ multiplex PCR; TCRdb keeps in-frame clones, though not all of them. That table is the source of V, J and clone size, and D and trimming were worked out from the DNA. The sample lists a few hundred thousand clones, approximately 88% seen once, with around an eighth in the top ten.

The source of this sequence is a woman aged 50 to 65 with COVID-19, enrolled during active disease. Material for sequencing was peripheral blood. The rearrangement uses TRBV5-1 and TRBJ1-1; D is possibly TRBD1 (5 bases). This CDR3 is CASSLGANTEAFF. The CDR3 region has the DNA TGCGCCAGCAGCTTAGGGGCGAACACTGAAGCTTTCTTT.